This entry describes one T cell receptor beta chain. This receptor's antigen is unknown. Nothing much larger sits one base from this clone, and base qualities are not available. Collaborating institutions collected whole blood in K2EDTA tubes following their own protocols. Collaborator samples were shipped for TCRbeta analysis as frozen whole blood, isolated PBMCs, or DNA extracted from either sample type. These data are taken from a study of blood T cell repertoires in COVID-19 (dated by TCRdb to the early 2020s). For the wider study: Samples covering the acute and convalescent phases of COVID-19 were provided by collaborators in the United States, Italy and Spain. The sample metadata nearly always contained a de-identified subject ID, COVID-19 status, age in years and sex. Where HLA class I and class II types were available, the types were taken from metadata supplied by the sample provider, not from assay-based typing. The repertoires were made available in a free public database intended to serve as a resource for research on the immune response to SARS-CoV-2. The material from the prospective study consisted of cDNA or gDNA derived from T cells, B-cell-depleted T cells, or PBMCs. Samples were obtained from the ongoing ImmuneRACE study (first 160 participants) and from some 1,300 subjects provided by 6 global collaborators. Deeply sampled blood TCRbeta repertoires from subjects exposed to, actively infected with, or recovered from COVID-19 were included in the dataset. What the work shows at the level of the full study, not this receptor alone: How much clinical and demographic metadata was included differed by source and by participant, and the metadata was provided uncurated.

TCRbeta CDR3 regions were amplified from genomic DNA using the immunoSEQ Assay, a bias-controlled multiplex PCR. On the authors' methods: Nucleated cell counts per sample were estimated from amplification of reference gene primers within the assay. To quantify the absolute abundance of each unique TCRbeta CDR3 rearrangement, sequence reads were collapsed and filtered. For each sample, productive Simpson clonality was calculated as the square root of Simpson's diversity index across productive rearrangements. As stored in TCRdb, this immuneACCESS dataset retains in-frame rearrangements with V and J assigned. A fraction of the clones does not appear; measured against another copy, unresolved V genes explain less than half of the discrepancy, and the remainder lacks a known reason. For V, J and clone size, that table is used; D and trimming come from the DNA. This sample has 150,000 to 200,000 clones in its table, and about 80% of those were observed once. The ten most abundant clones make up approximately 2.5% of the sample.

Including the terminal cysteine and phenylalanine, the CDR3 comprises 13 residues. Just CDR3 DNA is preserved here, 39 bases in frame from base 1. V is pared back by 0 bases and J by 0 bases, with 5 bases lying between the germline termini. CDR1 GTSNPN and CDR2 SVGIG are derived from the germline V gene (reference sequence). This sequence was found in a human donor with acute or convalescent COVID-19. The donor label of this sample is uncertain. The rearranged chain carries TRBV30 and TRBJ1-2; the D gene is not confidently resolved. The specimen sequenced was peripheral blood. This receptor has the CDR3 CAWSVEANYGYTF. The DNA sequence follows: TGTGCCTGGAGTGTAGAGGCTAACTATGGCTACACCTTC. With all but the CDR3 taken from the reference TRBV30 and TRBJ1-2 genes, the full variable domain is: SQTIHQWPATLVQPVGSPLSLECTVEGTSNPNLYWYRQAAGRGLQLLFYSVGIGQISSEVPQNLSASRPQDRQFILSSKKLLLSDSGFYLCAWSVEANYGYTFGSGTRLTVV.